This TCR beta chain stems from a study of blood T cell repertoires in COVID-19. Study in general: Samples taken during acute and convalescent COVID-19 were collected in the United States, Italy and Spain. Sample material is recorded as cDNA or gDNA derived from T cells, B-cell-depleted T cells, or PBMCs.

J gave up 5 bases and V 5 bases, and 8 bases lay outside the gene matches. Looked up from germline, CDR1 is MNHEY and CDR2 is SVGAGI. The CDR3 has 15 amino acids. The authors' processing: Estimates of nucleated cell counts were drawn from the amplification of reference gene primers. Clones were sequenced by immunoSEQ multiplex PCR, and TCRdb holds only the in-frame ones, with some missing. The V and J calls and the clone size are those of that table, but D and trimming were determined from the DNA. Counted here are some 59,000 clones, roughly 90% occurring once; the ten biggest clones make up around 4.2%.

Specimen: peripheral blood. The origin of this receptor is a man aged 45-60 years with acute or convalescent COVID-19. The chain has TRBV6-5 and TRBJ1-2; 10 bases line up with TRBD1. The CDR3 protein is CASSPPRTGGYGYTF. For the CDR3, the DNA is TGTGCCAGCAGTCCTCCCCGGACAGGGGGGTATGGCTACACCTTC.